This T cell receptor beta chain was sequenced in a study of cytomegalovirus exposure and HLA in healthy donors. Study-level results: In vitro, a few CMV-associated chains proved specific for CMV antigens.

Primers included in the PCR were 60 Vbeta and 13 Jbeta primers. As handled by the study authors: In a later analysis, around 12 million of approximately 80 million unique beta chains occurred in at least two donors. Data came from immunoSEQ multiplex PCR; TCRdb stores just in-frame clones and leaves some out. V, J and clone size reflect that table, while D and trimming were determined from the DNA. The table lists some 190,000 clones, roughly 9.5% of them singletons, with approximately 1.3% in the top ten. Regarding this clone: Its antigen remains unidentified.

There are 16 residues in the CDR3. The V and J ends lost 3 bases and 5 bases, in that order; junction bases with no gene match: 9. CDR1 SGHRS and CDR2 YFSETQ come from the germline V gene. The V and J genes are TRBV5-1 and TRBJ2-5; TRBD2 matches at 11 bases. The receptor was derived from a woman aged 30 to 39 in good health and CMV-seropositive. Sequencing input: PBMCs. CDR3 in amino acids: CASSYYSGRALETQYF. CDR3 nucleotides: TGCGCCAGCAGCTACTATAGCGGGAGGGCCCTGGAGACCCAGTACTTC.